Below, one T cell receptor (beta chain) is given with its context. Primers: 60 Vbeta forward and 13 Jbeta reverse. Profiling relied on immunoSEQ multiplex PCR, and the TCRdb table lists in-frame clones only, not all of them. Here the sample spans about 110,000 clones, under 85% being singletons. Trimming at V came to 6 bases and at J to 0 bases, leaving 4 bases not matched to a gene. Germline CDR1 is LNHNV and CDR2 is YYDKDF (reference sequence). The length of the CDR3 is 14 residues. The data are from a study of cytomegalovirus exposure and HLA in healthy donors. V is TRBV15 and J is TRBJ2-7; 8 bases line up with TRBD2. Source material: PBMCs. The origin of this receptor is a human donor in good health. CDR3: CATRASGSSYEQYF. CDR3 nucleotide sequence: TGTGCCACCAGGGCTAGCGGGTCCTCCTACGAGCAGTACTTC.